The 5 T cell receptor beta chains presented below share a single source sample, sequenced in a study of shared clonotypes between healthy human individuals. CD45RO-negative cells were positively selected for CCR7, leaving out terminally differentiated effector memory CD45RA+ cells. The data were produced by immunoSEQ multiplex PCR, yet TCRdb's version contains in-frame clones alone and is incomplete. The sample contains around 1,900,000 clones, 93% of which appear only once. Input material: naive CD8+ T cells from PBMCs. The receptors derive from a man younger than 30 in good health. Some clones in this sample may be carry-over from other donors' samples.

The rearrangement joins TRBV27 to TRBJ2-7, with TRBD1 as a possible D gene (6 bases). V gave up 2 bases and J gave up 2 bases, with 13 bases separating them. Germline values: CDR1 MNHEY, CDR2 SMNVEV (reference sequence). CDR3 size: 15 residues. CDR3 bases: TGTGCCAGCAGTTTAAGGACAGCCATACCCTACGAGCAGTACTTC. Protein sequence: CASSLRTAIPYEQYF.

The chain carries TRBV19 and TRBJ1-1, with a weak D call TRBD1 (6 bases). The V end was cut by 5 bases, the J end by 5 bases, with 15 bases between. The CDR3 totals 14 residues. Germline-derived CDR1 and CDR2 are LNHDA and SQIVND (reference sequence). CDR3 sequence reads: CASSPPGGGTEAFF. DNA for the CDR3: TGTGCCAGTAGTCCGCCGGGGGGCGGAACTGAAGCTTTCTTT.

The genes are TRBV5-1 and TRBJ1-4; D is unresolved. This CDR3 contains 15 residues. V shed 4 bases and J shed 8 bases, with 18 bases lying between them. The germline V gene encodes CDR1 SGHRS and CDR2 YFSETQ. The CDR3 coding sequence is TGCGCCAGCAGCCCACATGCTGGAACGGGCGAAAAACTGTTTTTT. Translation: CASSPHAGTGEKLFF.

This clone was seen a single time. The chain uses TRBV19 and TRBJ2-1; weak D call: TRBD1 (5 bases). CDR1 is LNHDA, CDR2 SQIVND, per germline (reference sequence). V was trimmed by 0 bases and J by 6 bases, leaving 12 bases between them. The CDR3 has 15 amino acids. The DNA for the CDR3 is TGTGCCAGTAGTATAGATCTGGAAAGGGGCAATGAGCAGTTCTTC. Protein product: CASSIDLERGNEQFF.

Turning to this clone: Other DNA sequences in this specimen translate into the identical CDR3. The J gene is TRBJ2-2, the V gene TRBV27; D is uncertain. CDR3 length: 14 amino acids. V was shortened by 5 bases and J by 1 base, with 8 bases between the two germline ends. CDR1 is MNHEY, CDR2 SMNVEV, per germline (reference sequence). CDR3 nucleotides: TGTGCCAGCAGTCCCCTGAGGAACACCGGGGAGCTGTTTTTT. This gives the protein CASSPLRNTGELFF.